These 14 T cell receptor beta chains were all obtained from the same sample, sequenced in a study of metastatic and nonmetastatic thyroid tumors. Thyroid surgery took place with no prior treatment in any patient. TCRdb re-analyzed the PCR reads using MiXCR. The sample has about 16,000 clones, around 29% seen once. Sequenced material: blood. These receptors were obtained from a female donor with papillary thyroid cancer or a benign thyroid nodule (not recorded which). Some clones in this sample may be carry-over from other donors' samples.

This sequence joins TRBV20-1 and TRBJ2-6; D is possibly TRBD1 (5 bases). This CDR3 has 14 residues. Trimming pared 3 bases from V and 5 bases from J, leaving 11 bases between. The V gene's germline CDR1 is DFQATT and CDR2 SNEGSKA (reference sequence). CDR3 DNA: TGCAGTGCTAGTTGGGGCGCTCGGGCCAACGTCCTGACTTTC. Translated, it gives CSASWGARANVLTF.

The chain joins TRBV18 to TRBJ1-3; D is ambiguous. The V end lost 3 bases, the J end lost 0 bases, and 9 bases lay between the germline ends. Germline V gene data show CDR1 as KGHSH and CDR2 as LQKENI. The length of the CDR3 is 15 residues. The CDR3 loop reads CASSPSATSGNTIYF. CDR3 DNA: TGTGCCAGCTCACCTAGTGCCACCTCTGGAAACACCATATATTTT.

This clone is a singleton in its sample. V gene TRBV4-1 combines with J gene TRBJ2-7; D is uncertain. Trimming took off 0 bases at V and 2 bases at J, with 8 bases between the two ends. Germline-derived CDR1 and CDR2 are MGHRA and YSYEKL. This CDR3 contains 14 residues. The DNA of the CDR3 is TGCGCCAGCAGCCAAGATCTGACGGCCTACGAGCAGTACTTC. Encoded protein: CASSQDLTAYEQYF.

This clone showed up many times. This rearrangement joins TRBV7-2 to TRBJ2-5, with 11 nucleotides matching TRBD2. V trimming: 8 bases; J trimming: 2 bases; junction bases outside the gene matches: 7. This CDR3 comprises 15 residues. Germline CDR1 reads SGHTA; CDR2 reads FQGNSA. The CDR3 sequence is CASVSGGGWQETQYF. The DNA for the CDR3 is TGTGCCAGCGTTAGCGGGGGGGGATGGCAAGAGACCCAGTACTTC.

The V gene is TRBV5-1, the J gene TRBJ1-6, with D uncertain. The CDR3 has 16 residues. Trimming pared 0 bases from V and 7 bases from J, leaving 14 bases between. CDR1 SGHRS and CDR2 YFSETQ come from the germline V gene. In DNA, the CDR3 is TGCGCCAGCAGCTTGGATCCGGACCGGCGGAATTCACCCCTCCACTTT. Its translation: CASSLDPDRRNSPLHF.

This clone was recorded a few times. The V gene is TRBV28, the J gene TRBJ1-2; D call uncertain. Germline CDR1 MDHEN, CDR2 SYDVKM. V was shortened by 2 bases and J by 4 bases, with 11 bases between the two germline ends. CDR3 length: 14 amino acids. DNA of the CDR3: TGTGCCAGCAGTTTAATCGGCGGGAGCTATGGCTACACCTTC. Its translation: CASSLIGGSYGYTF.

The chain uses TRBV18 and TRBJ1-1, with D possibly being TRBD1 (5 bases). Trimming cost V 4 bases and J 2 bases, with 8 bases left between them. The CDR3 length is 13 residues. Germline V gene sequence: CDR1 KGHSH, CDR2 LQKENI. The DNA of the CDR3 is TGTGCCAGCTCACAGGGGTTAAACACTGAAGCTTTCTTT. It yields the protein CASSQGLNTEAFF.

About this clone: In this CDR3 the conserved last residue, phenylalanine or tryptophan, is missing, so a read error is likely. The CDR3 here is CAISLGPREGARSESPLHY. The CDR3 DNA follows: TGTGCCATCAGTTTAGGTCCCAGAGAGGGGGCGCGATCCGAGTCACCCCTCCACTAT. V gene TRBV28 combines with J gene TRBJ1-6, with 7 nucleotides matching TRBD1. The germline CDR1 and CDR2 sequences are MDHEN and SYDVKM. The CDR3 totals 19 residues.

This clone was observed a few times. The rearrangement links TRBV28 to TRBJ1-4; 8 nucleotides line up with TRBD1. The germline gives CDR1 MDHEN, CDR2 SYDVKM. The CDR3 is 14 amino acids. The V and J ends lost 4 bases and 7 bases, in that order; junction bases with no gene match: 5. The chain's CDR3 is CASSSTGGVEKLFF. The CDR3 DNA reads as TGTGCCAGCAGTTCTACAGGGGGGGTTGAAAAACTGTTTTTT.

This sequence joins TRBV20-1 and TRBJ2-3; 10 nucleotides agree with TRBD1. With V trimmed by 1 base and J by 2 bases, 3 bases remained unmatched. The CDR3 extends over 15 amino acids. Germline V lookup: CDR1 DFQATT, CDR2 SNEGSKA (reference sequence). The CDR3 DNA reads as TGCAGTGCTAGAGGGGGACAGGGGAACACAGATACGCAGTATTTT. It codes for CSARGGQGNTDTQYF.

The CDR3 region has the DNA TGTGCCTGGAGTAAGGGATGGGCGCGGGACGGAAGAGATACGCAGTATTTT. Translating it yields CAWSKGWARDGRDTQYF. The chain carries TRBV30 and TRBJ2-3; weak D call: TRBD2 (6 bases). This CDR3 comprises 17 residues. Trimming took 2 bases from V and 5 from J, leaving 23 bases between them. Germline-derived CDR1 and CDR2 are GTSNPN and SVGIG (reference sequence). The variable domain in full, completed from reference TRBV30 and TRBJ2-3, reads SQTIHQWPATLVQPVGSPLSLECTVEGTSNPNLYWYRQAAGRGLQLLFYSVGIGQISSEVPQNLSASRPQDRQFILSSKKLLLSDSGFYLCAWSKGWARDGRDTQYFGPGTRLTVL.

Relative to its sample, this clone is medium-sized. V usage is TRBV6-2 or TRBV6-3 and J usage is TRBJ1-6, with D maybe TRBD1 (5 bases). From germline, CDR1 is MNHEY and CDR2 SVGEGT. The CDR3 is 15 amino acids. Between the trimmed V and J ends, which lost 2 bases and 5 bases, there was a span of 10 bases. Here the CDR3 DNA reads TGTGCCAGCAGTTACCCTCGGGACGATAATTCACCCCTCCACTTT. It codes for CASSYPRDDNSPLHF.

This clone has ten or more counts. V usage is TRBV4-2 and J usage is TRBJ1-3, with a weak D call TRBD1 (6 bases). V was shortened by 5 bases and J by 3 bases, with 14 bases between the two germline ends. Germline-derived CDR1 and CDR2 are LGHNA and YNFKEQ. CDR3 length: 15 amino acids. The CDR3 protein is CASSGIGGLGNTIYF. The CDR3 bases are TGTGCCAGCAGCGGTATTGGGGGGCTTGGAAACACCATATATTTT.

CDR3 nucleotide sequence: TGTGCCTGGAGTGTCCCCGACTCGACTAAACCTGAAGCTTTCTTT. Protein: CAWSVPDSTKPEAFF. The rearrangement links TRBV30 to TRBJ1-1; no firm D call. The length of the CDR3 is 15 residues. Germline CDR1 and CDR2: GTSNPN and SVGIG (reference sequence). V lost 0 bases and J 6 bases, leaving 17 bases between the germline ends.